This T cell receptor (beta chain) was observed in a study of blood T cell repertoires in COVID-19. Study-wide background: Some COVID-19 samples were acute and others convalescent; all came from the United States, Italy and Spain. From T cells, B-cell-depleted T cells, or PBMCs came the material, which was cDNA or gDNA.

Generated by immunoSEQ multiplex PCR, the TCRdb table keeps only in-frame clones and is missing some. The repertoire consists of about 210,000 clones, with approximately 80% occurring once and the leading ten covering about 4.3%. Trimming pared 0 bases from V and 5 bases from J, leaving 17 bases between. Germline loops: CDR1 MGHRA, CDR2 YSYEKL. The CDR3 sequence is 18 residues long. Enrolled through a virtual design, the participants were between 18 and 89 years of age and came from 24 US areas. This chain uses TRBV4-1 with TRBJ1-6; the D gene is possibly TRBD1 (5 bases). The sequenced material came from PBMCs or T cells enriched from blood (not recorded which). This clonotype originated in a man in his thirties or forties with acute COVID-19. The chain's CDR3 is CASSQDFGQGPDNSPLHF. In DNA, the CDR3 is TGCGCCAGCAGCCAAGATTTCGGGCAGGGCCCGGATAATTCACCCCTCCACTTT.